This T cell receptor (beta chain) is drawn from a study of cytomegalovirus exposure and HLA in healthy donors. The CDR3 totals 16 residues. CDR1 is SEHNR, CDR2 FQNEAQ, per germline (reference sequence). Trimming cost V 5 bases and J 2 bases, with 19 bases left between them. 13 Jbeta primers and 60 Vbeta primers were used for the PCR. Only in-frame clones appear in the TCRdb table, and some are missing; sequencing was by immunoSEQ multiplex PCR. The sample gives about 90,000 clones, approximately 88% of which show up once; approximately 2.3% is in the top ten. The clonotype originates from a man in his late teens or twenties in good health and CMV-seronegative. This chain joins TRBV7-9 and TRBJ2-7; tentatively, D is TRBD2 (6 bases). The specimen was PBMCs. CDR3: CASSPPGGTLAYEQYF. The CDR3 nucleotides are TGTGCCAGCAGCCCTCCCGGAGGGACGCTGGCCTACGAGCAGTACTTC.